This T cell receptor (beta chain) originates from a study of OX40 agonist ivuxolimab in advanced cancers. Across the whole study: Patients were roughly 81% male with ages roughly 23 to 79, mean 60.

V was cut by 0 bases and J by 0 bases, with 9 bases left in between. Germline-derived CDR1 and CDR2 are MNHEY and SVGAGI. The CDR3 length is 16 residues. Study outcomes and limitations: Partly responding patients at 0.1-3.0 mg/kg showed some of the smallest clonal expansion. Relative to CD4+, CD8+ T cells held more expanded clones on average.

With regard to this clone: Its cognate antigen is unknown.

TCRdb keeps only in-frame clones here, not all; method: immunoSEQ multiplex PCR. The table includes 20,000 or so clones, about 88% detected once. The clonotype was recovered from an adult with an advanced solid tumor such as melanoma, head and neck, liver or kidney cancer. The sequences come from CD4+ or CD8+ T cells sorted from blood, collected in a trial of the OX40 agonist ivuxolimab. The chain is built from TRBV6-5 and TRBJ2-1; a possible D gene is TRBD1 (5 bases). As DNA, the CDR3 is TGTGCCAGCAGTTACTCCGACAGTAGCTCCTACAATGAGCAGTTCTTC. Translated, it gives CASSYSDSSSYNEQFF.